These 8 T cell receptor beta chains originate from one sample sequenced in a study of cytomegalovirus exposure and HLA in healthy donors. Profiling relied on immunoSEQ multiplex PCR, and the TCRdb table lists in-frame clones only, not all of them. The sample shows about 130,000 clones, approximately 89% of them seen only once. The sequencing input was PBMCs. The receptors originated from a woman under 30 in good health and CMV-seronegative.

This rearrangement joins TRBV27 to TRBJ2-7, with D perhaps TRBD2 (5 bases). Trimming removed 4 bases from V and 0 bases from J, with 7 bases in between. The CDR3 runs to 13 residues. Germline V lookup: CDR1 MNHEY, CDR2 SMNVEV (reference sequence). The CDR3 here is CASSWGDSYEQYF. The CDR3 DNA follows: TGTGCCAGCAGTTGGGGAGACTCCTACGAGCAGTACTTC.

This CDR3 is CASSQRGNDYNEQFF. The CDR3 DNA reads TGTGCCAGCAGTCAGCGGGGGAACGATTACAATGAGCAGTTCTTC. The V call is TRBV6-5, the J call TRBJ2-1; 8 bases are shared with TRBD2. The CDR3 is made up of 15 amino acids. Germline V lookup: CDR1 MNHEY, CDR2 SVGAGI. After removal of 5 bases from V and 4 bases from J, the junction contained 7 bases not matched to a gene.

The chain carries TRBV2 and TRBJ2-5, with 9 nucleotides matching TRBD2. The CDR3 covers 16 residues. CDR1 is SNHLY and CDR2 is FYNNEI in the germline V gene. V lost 6 bases to trimming and J lost 4 bases; unmatched junction nucleotides: 12. The CDR3 protein is CASRGSGGLRGETQYF. The CDR3 DNA reads as TGTGCCAGCAGAGGGAGCGGGGGGTTGCGGGGAGAGACCCAGTACTTC. The full variable domain, in which reference TRBV2 and TRBJ2-5 provide the parts outside the CDR3, is EPEVTQTPSHQVTQMGQEVILRCVPISNHLYFYWYRQILGQKVEFLVSFYNNEISEKSEIFDDQFSVERPDGSNFTLKIRSTKLEDSAMYFCASRGSGGLRGETQYFGPGTRLLVL.

This clone appeared a single time. The rearrangement joins TRBV14 to TRBJ2-1; D might be TRBD2 (6 bases). This CDR3 has 16 residues. Germline CDR1 is SGHDN and CDR2 is FVKESK. V was shortened by 0 bases and J by 2 bases, with 11 bases between the two germline ends. As DNA, the CDR3 is TGTGCCAGCAGCCAAGACGGCGGGACTGCCTACAATGAGCAGTTCTTC. Translating it yields CASSQDGGTAYNEQFF. The entire variable domain, with the rest obtained from reference TRBV14 and TRBJ2-1, is as follows: EAGVTQFPSHSVIEKGQTVTLRCDPISGHDNLYWYRRVMGKEIKFLLHFVKESKQDESGMPNNRFLAERTGGTYSTLKVQPAELEDSGVYFCASSQDGGTAYNEQFFGPGTRLTVL.

This sequence joins TRBV6-1 and TRBJ1-1, with 8 bases lining up with TRBD1. The V gene end was trimmed by 6 bases and the J gene end by 4 bases; junction bases not matched to a gene: 10. CDR3 length: 15 residues. Germline assignment: CDR1 MNHNS and CDR2 SASEGT. In nucleotides, the CDR3 is TGTGCCAGCAGATGGACAGGGAGCAGGGGCACTGAAGCTTTCTTT. Encoded protein: CASRWTGSRGTEAFF.

As DNA, the CDR3 is TGTGCCAGCAGCCCAACGGGGGTTTCGGAGCCCCAGCATTTT. Residues: CASSPTGVSEPQHF. This chain links TRBV28 with TRBJ1-5; D is possibly TRBD1 (5 bases). Between the trimmed V and J ends, which lost 6 bases and 8 bases, there was a span of 17 bases. This CDR3 is built from 14 residues. The V gene's germline CDR1 is MDHEN and CDR2 SYDVKM.

The chain employs TRBV28 and TRBJ1-4, with D perhaps TRBD1 (6 bases). The CDR3 totals 13 residues. CDR1 is MDHEN and CDR2 is SYDVKM in the germline V gene. V was clipped by 5 bases and J by 5 bases, with 9 bases between them. CDR3 DNA sequence: TGTGCCAGCAGTAGGGGGATAAATGAAAAACTGTTTTTT. This translates into CASSRGINEKLFF.

The chain has TRBV7-2 and TRBJ1-4; D remains ambiguous. The V end was cut by 5 bases, the J end by 0 bases, with 13 bases between. The germline V gene encodes CDR1 SGHTA and CDR2 FQGNSA. There are 16 residues in the CDR3. CDR3 loop: CASSPAQKSTNEKLFF. CDR3 nucleotide sequence: TGTGCCAGCAGCCCCGCTCAGAAATCAACTAATGAAAAACTGTTTTTT.